This TCR beta chain was recovered during a study of HIV-infected patients and healthy controls. TCRdb reanalysed the 5' RACE reads using MiXCR and keeps one entry per CDR3 protein. This sample has around 64,000 distinct CDR3 sequences, with about a sixth found just once. This CDR3 has 15 residues. Deletions cut 3 bases from V and 6 bases from J, with 16 bases between. Germline CDR1 and CDR2: SGHTA and FQGNSA. The specimen was CD4+ T cells from blood. This TCR derives from a human donor in good health. The V call is TRBV7-2, the J call TRBJ2-3; D gene ambiguous. The CDR3 sequence is CASSFRARDGDTQYF. CDR3 DNA sequence: TGTGCCAGCAGCTTTAGGGCTAGGGATGGCGATACGCAGTATTTT.